A selection of T cell receptor beta chains follows, all from one sample in a study of T cell responses to AZD1222 COVID-19 vaccine. The repertoire was sequenced with immunoSEQ multiplex PCR; TCRdb's copy has only in-frame clones and lacks some. The data show over 100,000 clones, with roughly 84% seen just once and about a sixth held by the top ten. This material consisted of peripheral blood, taken on day 0 of AZD1222 vaccination. These receptor sequences come from an adult in good health. CDR3s include the opening cysteine and the closing phenylalanine or tryptophan. D genes are given only for firm matches. Clone size is shown for a subset of rows, as once, few, many or a class of expanded clone.

NA,NA,TRBV5-4,TRBJ2-1,TGTGCCAGCAGCTTATCCTTATCGGGGGGCCCCAATGAGCAGTTCTTC,CASSLSLSGGPNEQFF
once,TRBD1,TRBV12-3/TRBV12-4,TRBJ1-5,TGTGCCAGCAGCGGACAGGGAAATCAGCCCCAGCATTTT,CASSGQGNQPQHF
NA,TRBD1,TRBV7-2,TRBJ2-1,TGTGCCAGCAGCCTTTCCTCCGGGACAGGATCCGGTGAGCAGTTCTTC,CASSLSSGTGSGEQFF
NA,NA,TRBV11-3,TRBJ2-4,TGTGCCAGCAGCTTGGTAGAGGGGGTGAACATTCAGTACTTC,CASSLVEGVNIQYF
NA,NA,TRBV4-3,TRBJ2-3,TGCGCCAGCAGCCAAGCAAGGACAGCAAAAGATACGCAGTATTTT,CASSQARTAKDTQYF
NA,TRBD2,TRBV4-2,TRBJ2-1,TGTGCCAGCAGCCCCCGGAAAGCGGGGGGGCACTTGGACAATGAGCAGTTCTTC,CASSPRKAGGHLDNEQFF
NA,NA,TRBV5-1,TRBJ2-5,TGCGCCAGCAGCTTGGGAGGGGAAGGGGAGACCCAGTACTTC,CASSLGGEGETQYF
NA,NA,TRBV20-1,TRBJ1-5,TGCAGTGCTAGTTCCCAACCTAATCAGCCCCAGCATTTT,CSASSQPNQPQHF
NA,TRBD1,TRBV24-1,TRBJ1-5,TGTGCCACCAGTGATCGCCGGACAGGGGGCTATCAGCCCCAGCATTTT,CATSDRRTGGYQPQHF
NA,NA,TRBV28,TRBJ1-5,TGTGCCAGCAGTTCGTTACGTAGTCAGCCCCAGCATTTT,CASSSLRSQPQHF
NA,TRBD1,TRBV7-2,TRBJ2-3,TGTGCCAGCAGCACGACAGGGGGACAAGATACGCAGTATTTT,CASSTTGGQDTQYF
NA,NA,TRBV7-9,TRBJ2-1,TGTGCCAGCAGTCCCAGGTTTGGCGGGACCTACAATGAGCAGTTCTTC,CASSPRFGGTYNEQFF
NA,NA,TRBV24-1,TRBJ1-2,TGTGCCACTCAGGACGTAGCTAACTATGGCTACACCTTC,CATQDVANYGYTF
once,NA,TRBV28,TRBJ1-1,TGTGCCAGCAGTTTTCTGCTTGCCAACACTGAAGCTTTCTTT,CASSFLLANTEAFF
NA,TRBD1,TRBV5-1,TRBJ1-2,TGCGCCAGCAGCCCCTCGACAGGGCCCTATGGCTACACCTTC,CASSPSTGPYGYTF
once,TRBD2,TRBV28,TRBJ2-1,TGTGCCAGCAGTCCCTCCCCTGGATCCGGGACTAGCTCCTACAATGAGCAGTTCTTC,CASSPSPGSGTSSYNEQFF
NA,NA,TRBV5-6,TRBJ2-3,TGTGCCAGCAGCTTATGGACCGGCGATACGCAGTATTTT,CASSLWTGDTQYF
NA,TRBD1,TRBV3-1/TRBV3-2,TRBJ1-1,TGTGCCAGCAGCCCTCGGACAGGATCGGGCGGAACTGAAGCTTTCTTT,CASSPRTGSGGTEAFF
NA,TRBD1,TRBV29-1,TRBJ1-4,TGCAGCGTGGATAGACAGGGTCGCGGGGAAAAACTGTTTTTT,CSVDRQGRGEKLFF
NA,NA,TRBV6-5,TRBJ2-2,TGTGCCAGCAGTTACTTCGGGGAGCTGTTTTTT,CASSYFGELFF
NA,NA,TRBV9,TRBJ1-6,TGTGCCAGCAGCGAGGGGGGGAGAAATTCACCCCTCCACTTT,CASSEGGRNSPLHF
NA,NA,TRBV7-9,TRBJ1-1,TGTGCCAGCAGCCCCGGACTGGGATCGAACACTGAAGCTTTCTTT,CASSPGLGSNTEAFF